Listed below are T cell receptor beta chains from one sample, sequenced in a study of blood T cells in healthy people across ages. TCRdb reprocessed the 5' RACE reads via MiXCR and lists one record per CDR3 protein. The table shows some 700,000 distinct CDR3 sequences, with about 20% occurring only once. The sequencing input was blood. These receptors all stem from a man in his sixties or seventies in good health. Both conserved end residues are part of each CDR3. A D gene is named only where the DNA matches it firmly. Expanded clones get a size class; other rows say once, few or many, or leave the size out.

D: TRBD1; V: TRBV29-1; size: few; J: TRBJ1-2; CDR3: CSAGQGAGYTF
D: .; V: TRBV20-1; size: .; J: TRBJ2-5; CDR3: CSAESPGGVAQYF
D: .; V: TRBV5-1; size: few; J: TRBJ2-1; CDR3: CASSLRPANAEQFF
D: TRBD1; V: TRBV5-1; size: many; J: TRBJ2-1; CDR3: CASNLGDRDYNEQFF
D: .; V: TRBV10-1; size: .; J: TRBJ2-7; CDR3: CASSERASEQYF
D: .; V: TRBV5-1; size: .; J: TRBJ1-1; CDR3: CASSRDYRAEAFF
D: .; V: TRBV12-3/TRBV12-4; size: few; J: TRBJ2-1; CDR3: CASSLGGGPSYNEQFF
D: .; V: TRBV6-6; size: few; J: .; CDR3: CASLGGNSQYEQYF
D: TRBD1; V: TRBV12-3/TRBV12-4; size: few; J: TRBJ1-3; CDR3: CASSLGQGANTIYF
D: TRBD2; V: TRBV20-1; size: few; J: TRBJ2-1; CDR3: CSARDLLAGFNEQFF
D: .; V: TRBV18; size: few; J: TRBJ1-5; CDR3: CASSPFETGGNQPQHF
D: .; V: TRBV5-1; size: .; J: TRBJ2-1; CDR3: CASSLSGVGWDEQFF
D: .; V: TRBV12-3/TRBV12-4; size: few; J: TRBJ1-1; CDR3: CASSESREDTEAFF
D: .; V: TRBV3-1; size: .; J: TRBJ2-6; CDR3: CASSAAGSSGANVLTF
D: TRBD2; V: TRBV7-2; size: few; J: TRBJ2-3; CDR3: CASNLGTSGRSDTQYF
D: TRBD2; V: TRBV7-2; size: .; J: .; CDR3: CASSERTSGLYNEQFF
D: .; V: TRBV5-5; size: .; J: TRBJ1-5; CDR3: CASSSTPIQEPQHF
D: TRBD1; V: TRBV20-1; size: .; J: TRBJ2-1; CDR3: CSGTGKYNEQFF
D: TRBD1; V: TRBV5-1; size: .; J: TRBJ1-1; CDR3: CASSLTGGQNTEAFF
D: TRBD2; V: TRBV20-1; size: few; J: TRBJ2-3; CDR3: CSARDRWASGFPSTDTQYF
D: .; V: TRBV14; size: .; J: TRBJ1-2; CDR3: CASSQGREAGYTF
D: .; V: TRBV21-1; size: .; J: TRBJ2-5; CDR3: CARTRLTEETQYF
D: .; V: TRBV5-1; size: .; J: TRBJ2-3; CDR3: CASSFDRLSTDTQYF
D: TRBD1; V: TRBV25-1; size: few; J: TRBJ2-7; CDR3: CASSAFFRDRGHEQYF
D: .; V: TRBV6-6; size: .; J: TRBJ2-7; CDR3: CASSYSAAGNYEQYF
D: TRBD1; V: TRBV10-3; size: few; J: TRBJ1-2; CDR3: CAISLDPGQGYTF
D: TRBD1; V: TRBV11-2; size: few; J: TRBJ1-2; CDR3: CASSLEGTGFAWYGYTF
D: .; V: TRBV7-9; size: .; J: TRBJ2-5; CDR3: CASSLNFGDGQEAQYF
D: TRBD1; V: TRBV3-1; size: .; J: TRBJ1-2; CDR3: CASSQDRVSGYGYTF
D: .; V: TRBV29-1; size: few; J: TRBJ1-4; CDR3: CSAEEGGEKLFF
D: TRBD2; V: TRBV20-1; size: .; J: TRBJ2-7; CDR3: CSARGRGLAAYYEQYF
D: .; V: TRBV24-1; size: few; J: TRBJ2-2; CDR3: CATLGLSTGELFF
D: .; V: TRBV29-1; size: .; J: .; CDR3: CSVEPQGRVDEQFF
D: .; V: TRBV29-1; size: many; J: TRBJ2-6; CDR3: CSADFFGANVLTF
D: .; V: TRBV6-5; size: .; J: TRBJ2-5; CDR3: CASSYFSSKETQYF
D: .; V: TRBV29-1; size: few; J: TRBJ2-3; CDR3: CSSGPFGTDTQYF
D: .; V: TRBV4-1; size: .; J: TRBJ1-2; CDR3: CASSQDYQTGYTF
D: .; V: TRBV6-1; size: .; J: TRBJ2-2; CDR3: CASSGEGAYTGELFF
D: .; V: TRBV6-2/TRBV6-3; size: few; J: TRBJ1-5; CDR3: CASTHMRGSNQPQHF
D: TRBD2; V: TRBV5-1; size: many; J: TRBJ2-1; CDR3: CASSTILAGGHNEQFF
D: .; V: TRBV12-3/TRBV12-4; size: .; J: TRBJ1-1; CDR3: CASSLILRYTEAFF